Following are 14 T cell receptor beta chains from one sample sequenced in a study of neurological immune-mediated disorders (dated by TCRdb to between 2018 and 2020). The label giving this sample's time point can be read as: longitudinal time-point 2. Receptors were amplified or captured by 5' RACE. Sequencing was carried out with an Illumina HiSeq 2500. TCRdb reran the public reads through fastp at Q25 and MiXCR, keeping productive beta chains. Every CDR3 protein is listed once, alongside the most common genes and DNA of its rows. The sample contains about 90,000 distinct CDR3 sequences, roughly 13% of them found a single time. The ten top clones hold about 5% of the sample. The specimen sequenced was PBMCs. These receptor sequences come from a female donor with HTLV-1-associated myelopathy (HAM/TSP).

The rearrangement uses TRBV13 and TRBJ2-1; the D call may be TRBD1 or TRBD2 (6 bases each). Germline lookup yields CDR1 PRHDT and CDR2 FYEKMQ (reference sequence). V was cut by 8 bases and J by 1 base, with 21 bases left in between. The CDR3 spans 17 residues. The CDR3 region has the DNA TGTGCCAGCGGGGATACGGTGGGGGGCAGATCCTACAATGAGCAGTTCTTC. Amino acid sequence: CASGDTVGGRSYNEQFF.

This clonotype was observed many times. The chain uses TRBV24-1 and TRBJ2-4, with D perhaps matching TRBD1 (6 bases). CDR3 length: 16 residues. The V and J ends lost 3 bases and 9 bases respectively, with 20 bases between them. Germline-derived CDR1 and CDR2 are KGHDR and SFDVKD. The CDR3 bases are TGTGCCACCAGTGATCCAACTCAGGGGAGTGGTTTCATTCAGTACTTC. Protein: CATSDPTQGSGFIQYF.

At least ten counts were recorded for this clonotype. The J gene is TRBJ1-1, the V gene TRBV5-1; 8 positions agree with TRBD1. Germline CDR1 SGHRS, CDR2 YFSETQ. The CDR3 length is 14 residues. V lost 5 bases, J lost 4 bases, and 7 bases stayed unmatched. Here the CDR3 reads CASSQIQGGTEAFF. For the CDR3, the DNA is TGCGCCAGCAGTCAAATACAGGGGGGCACTGAAGCTTTCTTT.

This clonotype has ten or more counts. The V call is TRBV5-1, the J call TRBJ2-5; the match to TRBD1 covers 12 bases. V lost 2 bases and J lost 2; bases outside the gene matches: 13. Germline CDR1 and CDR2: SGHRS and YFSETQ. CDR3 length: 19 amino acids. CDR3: CASSFPSGQGAGIQETQYF. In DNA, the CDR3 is TGCGCCAGCAGCTTTCCATCGGGACAGGGGGCTGGGATTCAAGAGACCCAGTACTTC.

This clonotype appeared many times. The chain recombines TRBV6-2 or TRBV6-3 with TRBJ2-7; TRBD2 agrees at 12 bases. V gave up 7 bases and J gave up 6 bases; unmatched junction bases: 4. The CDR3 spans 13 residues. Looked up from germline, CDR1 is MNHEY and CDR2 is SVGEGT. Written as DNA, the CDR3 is TGTGCCAGCAAACGACTAGCGGGGGCCGAGCAGTACTTC. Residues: CASKRLAGAEQYF.

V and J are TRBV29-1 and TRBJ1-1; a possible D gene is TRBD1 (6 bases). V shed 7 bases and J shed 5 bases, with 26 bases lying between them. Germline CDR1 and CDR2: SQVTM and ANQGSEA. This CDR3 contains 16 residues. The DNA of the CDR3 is TGCAGCGCCCAAAGGGCGGGGGCGCTTTGGGAAACTGAAGCTTTCTTT. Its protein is CSAQRAGALWETEAFF.

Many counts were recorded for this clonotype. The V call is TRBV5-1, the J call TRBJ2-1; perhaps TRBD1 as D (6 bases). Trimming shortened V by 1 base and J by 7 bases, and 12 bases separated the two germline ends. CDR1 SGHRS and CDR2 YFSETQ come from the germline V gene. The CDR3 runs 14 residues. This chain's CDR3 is CASSLRTGINEQFF. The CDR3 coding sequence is TGCGCCAGCAGCTTGCGAACAGGGATTAATGAGCAGTTCTTC.

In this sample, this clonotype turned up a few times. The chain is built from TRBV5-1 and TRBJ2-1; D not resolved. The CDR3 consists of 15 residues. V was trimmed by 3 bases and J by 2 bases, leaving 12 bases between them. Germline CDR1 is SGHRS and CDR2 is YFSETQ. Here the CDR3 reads CASSSRTPAYNEQFF. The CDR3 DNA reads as TGCGCCAGCAGCTCAAGGACGCCTGCCTACAATGAGCAGTTCTTC.

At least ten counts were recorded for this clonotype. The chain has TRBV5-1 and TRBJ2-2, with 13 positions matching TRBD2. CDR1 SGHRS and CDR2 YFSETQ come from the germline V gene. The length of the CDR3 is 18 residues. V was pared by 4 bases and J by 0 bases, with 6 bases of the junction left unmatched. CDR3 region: CASSRTSGGIANTGELFF. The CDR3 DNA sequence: TGCGCCAGCAGCAGGACTAGCGGGGGCATCGCGAACACCGGGGAGCTGTTTTTT.

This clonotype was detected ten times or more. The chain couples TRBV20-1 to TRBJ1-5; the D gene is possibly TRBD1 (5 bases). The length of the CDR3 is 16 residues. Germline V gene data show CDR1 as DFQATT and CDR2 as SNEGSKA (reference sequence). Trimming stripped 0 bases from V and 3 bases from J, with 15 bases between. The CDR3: CSARDNGRDVNQPQHF. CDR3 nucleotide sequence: TGCAGTGCTAGAGATAATGGAAGGGACGTCAATCAGCCCCAGCATTTT.

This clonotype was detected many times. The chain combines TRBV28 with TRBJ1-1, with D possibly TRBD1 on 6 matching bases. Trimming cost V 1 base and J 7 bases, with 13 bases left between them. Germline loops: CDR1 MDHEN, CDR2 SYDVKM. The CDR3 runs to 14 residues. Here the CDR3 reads CASSLFQGRSEAFF. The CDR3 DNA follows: TGTGCCAGCAGTTTATTCCAGGGGAGGAGTGAAGCTTTCTTT.

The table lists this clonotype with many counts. The CDR3 bases are TGTGCCAGCTCACCTATGGGACAAAAGGACACTGAAGCTTTCTTT. This translates into CASSPMGQKDTEAFF. This chain joins TRBV18 and TRBJ1-1; maybe TRBD1 (6 bases). The CDR3 sequence is 15 residues long. Germline values: CDR1 KGHSH, CDR2 LQKENI. V gave up 3 bases and J gave up 3 bases, with 14 bases separating them.

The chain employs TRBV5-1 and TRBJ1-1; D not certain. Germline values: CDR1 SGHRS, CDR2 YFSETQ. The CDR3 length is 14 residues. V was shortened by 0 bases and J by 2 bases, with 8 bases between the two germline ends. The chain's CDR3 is CASSLEQFNTEAFF. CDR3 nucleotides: TGCGCCAGCAGCTTGGAACAGTTTAACACTGAAGCTTTCTTT.

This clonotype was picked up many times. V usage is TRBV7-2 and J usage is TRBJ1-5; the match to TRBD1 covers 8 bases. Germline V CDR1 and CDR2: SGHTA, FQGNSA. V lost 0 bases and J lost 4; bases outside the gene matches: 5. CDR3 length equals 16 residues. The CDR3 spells CASSLAGQGINQPQHF. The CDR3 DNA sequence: TGTGCCAGCAGCTTAGCTGGACAGGGAATTAATCAGCCCCAGCATTTT.